Reported below is one TCR beta chain. Its target is not known. The data belong to a study of cytomegalovirus exposure and HLA in healthy donors. The study, taken as a whole, reports: The study designated 150 or so TCR beta chains cytomegalovirus-associated. Cytomegalovirus status was reportedly diagnosed by the classifier with high specificity and sensitivity.

Repertoires were generated with immunoSEQ multiplex PCR, while TCRdb's copy carries only in-frame clones and drops some. The sample consists of some 130,000 clones, roughly 86% of them appearing once. The CDR3 extends over 14 amino acids. CDR1 and CDR2 from the germline V gene are SQVTM and ANQGSEA. V dropped 7 bases and J dropped 4; count of bases not matched to a gene: 11. V gene TRBV29-1 combines with J gene TRBJ1-2, with 8 bases lining up with TRBD1. This TCR was sampled from a young man in good health and CMV-seronegative. Sequenced sample: PBMCs. For the CDR3, the DNA is TGCAGCGCCAGGGGACAGGAAAGATCCTATGGCTACACCTTC. As protein: CSARGQERSYGYTF.